This note documents a single T cell receptor beta chain sequence. Its antigen is undetermined. This sample is part of a study of T-cell memory formation after mild COVID-19. Overall study results and limits: For contracting clones, CD4+ ones sat mainly in CM and EM, CD8+ in EMRA. In pre-infection memory, a portion of responding clones appeared, which suggested that cross-reactive memory joined.

TCRalpha and TCRbeta libraries used 5'RACE with constant-segment primers and UMIs. Each CDR3 protein is one row after TCRdb ran MiXCR on the 5' RACE reads. Of roughly 580,000 distinct CDR3 sequences in the sample, about 20% were seen once. The V end lost 4 bases, the J end lost 6 bases, and 14 bases lay between the germline ends. Germline CDR1 reads KGHDR; CDR2 reads SFDVKD. The CDR3 covers 14 residues. The TCR comes from an adult woman who had mild COVID-19 (a few samples of this study predate the infection). Cell type and time point are not known. Input material: PBMCs or a T cell subset sorted from them (not recorded which). The chain carries TRBV24-1 and TRBJ1-2; D might be TRBD1 (5 bases). CDR3 DNA sequence: TGTGCCACCAGTGACCCCGGGACTAAGCATGGCTACACCTTC. Translation: CATSDPGTKHGYTF.